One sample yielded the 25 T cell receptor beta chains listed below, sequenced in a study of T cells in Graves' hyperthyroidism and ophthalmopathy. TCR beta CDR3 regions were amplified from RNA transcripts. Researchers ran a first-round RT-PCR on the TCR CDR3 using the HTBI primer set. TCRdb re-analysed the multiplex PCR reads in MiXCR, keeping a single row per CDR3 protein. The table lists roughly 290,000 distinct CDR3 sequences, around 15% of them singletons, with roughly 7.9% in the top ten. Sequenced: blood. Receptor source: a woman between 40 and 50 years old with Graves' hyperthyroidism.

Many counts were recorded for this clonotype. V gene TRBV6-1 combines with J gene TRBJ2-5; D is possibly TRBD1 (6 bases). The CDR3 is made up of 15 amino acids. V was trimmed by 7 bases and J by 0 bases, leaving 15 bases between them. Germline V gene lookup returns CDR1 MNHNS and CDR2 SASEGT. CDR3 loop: CASNAPGTYQETQYF. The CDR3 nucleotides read TGTGCCAGCAACGCCCCCGGGACATACCAAGAGACCCAGTACTTC.

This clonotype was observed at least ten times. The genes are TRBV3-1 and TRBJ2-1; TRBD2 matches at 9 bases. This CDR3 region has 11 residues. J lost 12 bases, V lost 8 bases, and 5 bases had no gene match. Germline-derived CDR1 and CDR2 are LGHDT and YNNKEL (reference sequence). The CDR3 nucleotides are TGTGCCAGCGGCGGCGGGAGGGGGCAGTTCTTC. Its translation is CASGGGRGQFF.

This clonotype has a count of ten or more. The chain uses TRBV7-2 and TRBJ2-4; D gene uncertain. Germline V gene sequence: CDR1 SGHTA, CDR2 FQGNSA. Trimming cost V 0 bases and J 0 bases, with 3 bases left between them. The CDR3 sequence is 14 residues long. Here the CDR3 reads CASSLAVAKNIQYF. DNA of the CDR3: TGTGCCAGCAGCTTAGCGGTAGCCAAAAACATTCAGTACTTC.

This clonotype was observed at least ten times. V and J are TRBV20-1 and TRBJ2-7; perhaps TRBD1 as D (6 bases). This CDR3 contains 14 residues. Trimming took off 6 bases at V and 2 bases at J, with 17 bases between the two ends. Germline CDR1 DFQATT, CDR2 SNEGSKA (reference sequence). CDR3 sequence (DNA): TGCAGTGCCCCCGTGGGACAATTCCCCTACGAGCAGTACTTC. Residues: CSAPVGQFPYEQYF.

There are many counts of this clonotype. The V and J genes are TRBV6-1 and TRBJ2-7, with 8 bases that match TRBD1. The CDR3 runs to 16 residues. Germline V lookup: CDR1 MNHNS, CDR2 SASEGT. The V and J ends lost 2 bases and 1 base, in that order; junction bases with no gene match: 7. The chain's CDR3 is CASSERVRGHSYEQYF. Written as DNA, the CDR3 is TGTGCCAGCAGTGAACGGGTCAGGGGGCATTCCTACGAGCAGTACTTC.

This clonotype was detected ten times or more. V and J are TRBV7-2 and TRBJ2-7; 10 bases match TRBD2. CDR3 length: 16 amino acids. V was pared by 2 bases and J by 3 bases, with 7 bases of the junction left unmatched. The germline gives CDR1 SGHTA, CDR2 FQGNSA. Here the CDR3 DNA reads TGTGCCAGCAGCTTAACAGGGCTAGCGGGGGACTACGAGCAGTACTTC. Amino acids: CASSLTGLAGDYEQYF.

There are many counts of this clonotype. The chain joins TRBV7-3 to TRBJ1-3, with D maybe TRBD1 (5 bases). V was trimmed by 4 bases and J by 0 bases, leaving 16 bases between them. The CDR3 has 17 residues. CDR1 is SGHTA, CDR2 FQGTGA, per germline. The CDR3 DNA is TGTGCCAGCAGCTCTCCCTGGGACCGAAGCTCTGGAAACACCATATATTTT. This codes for CASSSPWDRSSGNTIYF.

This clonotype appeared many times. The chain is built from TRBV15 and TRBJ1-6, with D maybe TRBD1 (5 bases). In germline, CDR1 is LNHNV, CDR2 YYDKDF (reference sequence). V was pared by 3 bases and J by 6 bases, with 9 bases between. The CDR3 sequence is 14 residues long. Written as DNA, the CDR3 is TGTGCCACCAGCAGGGGGGGGGTTAATTCACCCCTCCACTTT. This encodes CATSRGGVNSPLHF. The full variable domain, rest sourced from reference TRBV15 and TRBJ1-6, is DAMVIQNPRYQVTQFGKPVTLSCSQTLNHNVMYWYQQKSSQAPKLLFHYYDKDFNNEADTPDNFQSRRPNTSFCFLDIRSPGLGDTAMYLCATSRGGVNSPLHFGNGTRLTVT.

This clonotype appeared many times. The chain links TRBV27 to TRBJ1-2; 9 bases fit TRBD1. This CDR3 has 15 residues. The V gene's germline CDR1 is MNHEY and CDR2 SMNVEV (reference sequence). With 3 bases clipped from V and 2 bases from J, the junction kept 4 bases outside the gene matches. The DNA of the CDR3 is TGTGCCAGCAGTTTTCTGACAGGGGGGAACTATGGCTACACCTTC. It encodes CASSFLTGGNYGYTF.

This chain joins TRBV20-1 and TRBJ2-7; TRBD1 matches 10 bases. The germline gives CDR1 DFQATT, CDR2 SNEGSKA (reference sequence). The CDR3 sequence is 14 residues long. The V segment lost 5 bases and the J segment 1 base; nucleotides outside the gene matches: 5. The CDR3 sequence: CSAARQGASYEQYF. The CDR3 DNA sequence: TGCAGTGCTGCACGACAGGGGGCTTCCTACGAGCAGTACTTC.

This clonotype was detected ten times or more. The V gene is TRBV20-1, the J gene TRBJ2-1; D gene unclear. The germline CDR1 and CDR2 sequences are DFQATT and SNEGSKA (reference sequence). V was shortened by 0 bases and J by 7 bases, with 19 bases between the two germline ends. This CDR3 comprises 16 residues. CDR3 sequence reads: CSARDPKGRGQNEQFF. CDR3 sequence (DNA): TGCAGTGCTAGAGATCCGAAAGGACGCGGCCAGAATGAGCAGTTCTTC.

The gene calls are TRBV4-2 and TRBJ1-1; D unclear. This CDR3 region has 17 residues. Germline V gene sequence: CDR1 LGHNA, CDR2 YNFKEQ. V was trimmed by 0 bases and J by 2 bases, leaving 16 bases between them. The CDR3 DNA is TGTGCCAGCAGCCAAGAAGGCTGGGGTCGGGTCAACACTGAAGCTTTCTTT. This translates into CASSQEGWGRVNTEAFF.

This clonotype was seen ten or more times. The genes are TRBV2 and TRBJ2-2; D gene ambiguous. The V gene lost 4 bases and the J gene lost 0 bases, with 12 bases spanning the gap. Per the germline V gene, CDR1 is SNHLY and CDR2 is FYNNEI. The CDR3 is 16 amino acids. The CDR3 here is CASSVTLPPNTGELFF. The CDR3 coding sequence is TGTGCCAGCAGTGTGACCTTACCCCCGAACACCGGGGAGCTGTTTTTT.

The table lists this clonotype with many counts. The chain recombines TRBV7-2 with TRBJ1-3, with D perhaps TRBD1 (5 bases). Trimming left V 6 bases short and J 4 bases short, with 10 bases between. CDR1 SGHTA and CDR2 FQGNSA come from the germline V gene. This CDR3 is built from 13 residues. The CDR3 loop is CASRSGWGNTIYF. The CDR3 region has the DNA TGTGCCAGCAGATCAGGGTGGGGAAACACCATATATTTT. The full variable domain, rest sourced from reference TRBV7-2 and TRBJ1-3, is GAGVSQSPSNKVTEKGKDVELRCDPISGHTALYWYRQSLGQGLEFLIYFQGNSAPDKSGLPSDRFSAERTGGSVSTLTIQRTQQEDSAVYLCASRSGWGNTIYFGEGSWLTVV.

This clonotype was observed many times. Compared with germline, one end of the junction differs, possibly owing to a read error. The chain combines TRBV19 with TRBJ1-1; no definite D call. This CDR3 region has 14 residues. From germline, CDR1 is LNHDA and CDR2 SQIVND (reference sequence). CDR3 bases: TGTGCCAGTAGTATCCCTCCGGGAACACTGAAGCTTTTTTTT. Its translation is CASSIPPGTLKLFF.

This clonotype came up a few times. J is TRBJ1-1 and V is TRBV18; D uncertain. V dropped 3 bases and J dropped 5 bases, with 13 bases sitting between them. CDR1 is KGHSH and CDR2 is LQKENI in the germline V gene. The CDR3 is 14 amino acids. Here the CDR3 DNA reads TGTGCCAGCTCACCGTCCAGACACCTGACTGAAGCTTTCTTT. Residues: CASSPSRHLTEAFF.

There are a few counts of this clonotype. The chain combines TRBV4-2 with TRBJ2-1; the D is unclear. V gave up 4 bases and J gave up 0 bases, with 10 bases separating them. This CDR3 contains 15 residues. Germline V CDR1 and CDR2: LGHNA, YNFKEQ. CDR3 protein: CASSRRSRSYNEQFF. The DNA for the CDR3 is TGTGCCAGCAGCCGCAGGAGCCGCTCCTACAATGAGCAGTTCTTC.

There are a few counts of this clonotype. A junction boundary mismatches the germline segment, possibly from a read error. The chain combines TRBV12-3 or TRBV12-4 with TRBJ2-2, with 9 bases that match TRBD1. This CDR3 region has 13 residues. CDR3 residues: CVSSLDRGGELFF. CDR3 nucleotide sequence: TGTGTCAGCAGTTTGGACAGGGGCGGGGAGCTGTTTTTT.

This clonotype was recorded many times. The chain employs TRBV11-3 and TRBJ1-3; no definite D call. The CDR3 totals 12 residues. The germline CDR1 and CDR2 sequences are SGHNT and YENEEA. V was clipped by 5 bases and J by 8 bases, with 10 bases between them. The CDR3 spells CASSLHGDTIYF. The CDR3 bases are TGTGCCAGCAGCCTACACGGGGACACCATATATTTT.

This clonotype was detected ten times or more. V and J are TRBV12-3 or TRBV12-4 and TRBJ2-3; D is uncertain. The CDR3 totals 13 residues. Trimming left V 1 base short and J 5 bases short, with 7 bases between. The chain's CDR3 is CASSLGMEDTQYF. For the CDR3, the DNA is TGTGCCAGCAGTTTAGGTATGGAAGATACGCAGTATTTT.

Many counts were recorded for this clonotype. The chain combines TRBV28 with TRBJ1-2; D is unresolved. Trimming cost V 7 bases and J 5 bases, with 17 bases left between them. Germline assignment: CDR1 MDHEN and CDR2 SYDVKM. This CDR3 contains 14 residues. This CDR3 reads CASKHRELFYGYTF. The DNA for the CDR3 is TGTGCCAGCAAACACCGGGAGTTGTTTTATGGCTACACCTTC.

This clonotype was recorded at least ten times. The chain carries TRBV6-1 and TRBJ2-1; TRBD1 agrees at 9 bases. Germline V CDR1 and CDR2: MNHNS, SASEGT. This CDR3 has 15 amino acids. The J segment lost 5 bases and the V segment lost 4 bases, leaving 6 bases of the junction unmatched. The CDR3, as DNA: TGTGCCAGCAGTGCCGGGACAGGGACTCACAATGAGCAGTTCTTC. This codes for CASSAGTGTHNEQFF.

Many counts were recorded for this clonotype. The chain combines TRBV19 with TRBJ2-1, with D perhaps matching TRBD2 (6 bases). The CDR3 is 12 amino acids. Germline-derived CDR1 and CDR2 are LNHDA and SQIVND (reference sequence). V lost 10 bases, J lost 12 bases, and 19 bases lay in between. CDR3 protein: CATAHPREGQFF. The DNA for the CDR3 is TGTGCCACCGCCCATCCGCGGGAAGGGCAGTTCTTC.

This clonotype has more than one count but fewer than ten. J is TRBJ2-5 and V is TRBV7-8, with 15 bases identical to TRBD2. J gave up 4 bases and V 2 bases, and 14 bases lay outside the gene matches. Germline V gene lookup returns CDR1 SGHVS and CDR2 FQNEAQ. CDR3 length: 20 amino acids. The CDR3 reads CASSLFRDRGLAGGTETQYF. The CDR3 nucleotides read TGTGCCAGCAGCTTATTCCGGGACAGGGGACTAGCGGGAGGTACAGAGACCCAGTACTTC.

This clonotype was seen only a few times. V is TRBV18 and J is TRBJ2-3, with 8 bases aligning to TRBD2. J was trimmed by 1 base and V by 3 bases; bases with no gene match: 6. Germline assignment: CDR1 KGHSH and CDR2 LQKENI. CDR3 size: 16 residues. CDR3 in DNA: TGTGCCAGCTCACCCATTCCGGGAGGGGGCACAGATACGCAGTATTTT. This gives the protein CASSPIPGGGTDTQYF.